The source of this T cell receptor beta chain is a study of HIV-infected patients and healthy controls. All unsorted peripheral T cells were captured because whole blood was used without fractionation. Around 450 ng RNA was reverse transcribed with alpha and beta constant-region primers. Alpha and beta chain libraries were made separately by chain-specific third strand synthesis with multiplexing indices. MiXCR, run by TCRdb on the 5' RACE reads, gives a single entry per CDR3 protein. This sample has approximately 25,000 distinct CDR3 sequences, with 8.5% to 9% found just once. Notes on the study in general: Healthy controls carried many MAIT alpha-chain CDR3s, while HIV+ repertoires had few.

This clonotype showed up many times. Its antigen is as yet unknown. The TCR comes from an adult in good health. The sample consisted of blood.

The chain's CDR3 is CSARVTGSRNQPQHF. The CDR3 region has the DNA TGCAGTGCTAGAGTTACGGGGTCTCGCAATCAGCCCCAGCATTTT. The V and J genes are TRBV20-1 and TRBJ1-5, with D uncertain. The CDR3 has 15 amino acids. CDR1 and CDR2 from the germline V gene are DFQATT and SNEGSKA (reference sequence). V was cut by 1 base and J by 2 bases, with 12 bases left in between.